Here is one TCR beta chain with its context. What it binds is unknown. At one of its ends the junction is not consistent with the germline gene, which may arise from a read error. Mouse gene names apply. From the germline J gene comes the end of the CDR3, since the read stops 1 residue before it. The sample belongs to a study of tissue T cells after allogeneic stem cell transplantation. Broader study findings: Anatomically similar tissues had similar TCR repertoires within each patient. Blood and spleen captured only part of the tissue TCR repertoire.

Germline V gives CDR1 SNHLY, CDR2 FYNGKV (reference sequence). CDR3 length: 15 residues. Sequencing of TCRbeta CDR3 at survey depth gave sequences and template counts. Only in-frame clones appear in the TCRdb table, and some are missing; sequencing was by immunoSEQ multiplex PCR. Counted here are some 1,000 clones, around half occurring once; the ten biggest clones make up 42%. Time point given: mouse harvest day 14 after allogeneic transplant. Tail vein injection delivered 10^7 T-cell-depleted bone marrow cells and 10^6 splenic CD5+ T cells. Tissues came from B6→BALB/c major-mismatch GVHD mice at day 7 or 14.

The origin of this receptor is a female BALB/c mouse given C57BL/6 T cells with graft-versus-host disease after an allogeneic hematopoietic cell transplant. V is TRBV3 and J is TRBJ2-1, with 7 nucleotides matching TRBD2. Sequencing was carried out using spleen. The sequenced CDR3 bases are TGTGCCAGCAGCTTAGGACTGGGCGCCTATGCTCAGCAGTTC. Its protein product is CASSLGLGAYAQQF. The full CDR3 protein reads CASSLGLGAYAQQFF.